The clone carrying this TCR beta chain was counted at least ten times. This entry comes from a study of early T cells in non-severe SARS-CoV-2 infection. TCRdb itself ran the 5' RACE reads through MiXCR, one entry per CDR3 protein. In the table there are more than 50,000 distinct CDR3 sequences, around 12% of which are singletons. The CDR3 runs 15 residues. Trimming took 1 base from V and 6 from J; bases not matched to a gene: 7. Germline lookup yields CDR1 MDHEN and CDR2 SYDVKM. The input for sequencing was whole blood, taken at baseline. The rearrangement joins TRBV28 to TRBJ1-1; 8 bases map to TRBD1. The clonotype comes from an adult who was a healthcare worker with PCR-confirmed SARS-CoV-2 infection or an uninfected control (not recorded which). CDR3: CASSLSAGGSSEAFF. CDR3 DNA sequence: TGTGCCAGCAGTTTATCGGCAGGGGGCTCGTCTGAAGCTTTCTTT.